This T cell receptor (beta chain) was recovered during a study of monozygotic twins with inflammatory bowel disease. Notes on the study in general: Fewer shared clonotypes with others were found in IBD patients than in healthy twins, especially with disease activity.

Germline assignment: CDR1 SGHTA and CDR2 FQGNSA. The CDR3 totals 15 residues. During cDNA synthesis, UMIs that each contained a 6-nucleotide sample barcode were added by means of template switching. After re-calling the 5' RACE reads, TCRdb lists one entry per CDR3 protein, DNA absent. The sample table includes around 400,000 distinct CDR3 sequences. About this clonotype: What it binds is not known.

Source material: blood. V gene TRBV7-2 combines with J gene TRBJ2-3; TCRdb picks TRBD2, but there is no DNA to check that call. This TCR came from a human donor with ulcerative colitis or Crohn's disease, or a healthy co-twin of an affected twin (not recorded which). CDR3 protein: CASSLGGLAGVERYF.